The present T cell receptor (beta chain) was sequenced within a study of identical twins. V was trimmed by 2 bases and J by 5 bases, leaving 10 bases between them. The CDR3 totals 14 residues. The germline gives CDR1 SGDLS, CDR2 YYNGEE. Comments on this clonotype: Its cognate antigen is unknown.

After template switching added a universal primer site, the resulting cDNA carried unique molecular identifiers. One entry per CDR3 protein, called by TCRdb with MiXCR from the 5' RACE reads. The sample has around 530,000 distinct CDR3 sequences, roughly 15% seen once. Study outcomes and limitations: Fewer insertions characterized abundant cord blood beta clonotypes, whereas memory repertoires showed none. The study found weaker excess twin sharing in beta out-of-frame sequences.

A further study also used this sample, focusing on yellow fever vaccine responses in identical twins.

The chain combines TRBV9 with TRBJ2-2; D unclear. What was sequenced was CD4+ T cells sorted from blood. The clonotype originates from a woman between 18 and 29 years old in good health. The chain's CDR3 is CASSVTQLTGELFF. The CDR3 DNA is TGTGCCAGCAGCGTGACACAGCTTACCGGGGAGCTGTTTTTT.